These 17 T cell receptor beta chains originate from one sample sequenced in a study of cytomegalovirus exposure and HLA in healthy donors. Both 60 Vbeta primers and 13 Jbeta primers went into the PCR. Assay used: immunoSEQ multiplex PCR; TCRdb lists only in-frame clones, some missing. The data contain some 140,000 clones, about 80% of them seen just once; the ten biggest clones take up 1% to 1.5%. Sequencing was done on a sample of PBMCs. These receptors were taken from a male donor in good health and CMV-seropositive.

The chain combines TRBV15 with TRBJ1-5; the D is unclear. CDR1 and CDR2 from the germline V gene are LNHNV and YYDKDF (reference sequence). Trimming took off 0 bases at V and 3 bases at J, with 12 bases between the two ends. The CDR3 loop spans 16 amino acids. The CDR3 nucleotides read TGTGCCACCAGCAGAGATCTGGGCGGGTACAATCAGCCCCAGCATTTT. Protein product: CATSRDLGGYNQPQHF.

The chain combines TRBV6-1 with TRBJ1-2; weak D call: TRBD1 (5 bases). The CDR3 sequence is 13 residues long. Between the trimmed V and J ends, which lost 6 bases and 4 bases, there was a span of 12 bases. CDR1 MNHNS and CDR2 SASEGT come from the germline V gene. CDR3 DNA: TGTGCCAGCAGGGAAACAGGCACCTATGGCTACACCTTC. It translates to CASRETGTYGYTF.

This clone is a singleton in its sample. The chain uses TRBV6-5 and TRBJ2-3; the D gene is possibly TRBD2 (7 bases). Trimming pared 10 bases from V and 2 bases from J, leaving 13 bases between. The CDR3 covers 13 residues. Per the germline V gene, CDR1 is MNHEY and CDR2 is SVGAGI. The CDR3, as DNA: TGTGCCACTGGCGGGGGCCCCACAGATACGCAGTATTTT. Protein product: CATGGGPTDTQYF.

The J gene is TRBJ2-1, the V gene TRBV2; 9 bases line up with TRBD1. The CDR3 is 19 residues long. Germline V CDR1 and CDR2: SNHLY, FYNNEI. Germline trimming cut 2 bases from V and 3 bases from J; bases unmatched to any gene: 14. The CDR3 loop reads CASSEWSGQGAHRYNEQFF. Here the CDR3 DNA reads TGTGCCAGCAGTGAATGGTCGGGACAGGGTGCCCACCGCTACAATGAGCAGTTCTTC.

This sequence joins TRBV7-3 and TRBJ2-1; 9 bases map to TRBD2. The V segment lost 10 bases and the J segment 10 bases; nucleotides outside the gene matches: 20. This CDR3 region has 16 residues. Per the germline V gene, CDR1 is SGHTA and CDR2 is FQGTGA. The chain's CDR3 is CATPSRGTSSRVEQFF. DNA for the CDR3: TGTGCCACCCCAAGTAGAGGGACTAGCAGTCGTGTGGAGCAGTTCTTC.

This clone was observed once. This chain joins TRBV7-3 and TRBJ2-2, with D maybe TRBD1 (7 bases). Germline V gene sequence: CDR1 SGHTA, CDR2 FQGTGA. The ends were cut back, 5 bases at V and 2 bases at J, with 15 bases in the middle. This CDR3 contains 16 residues. The chain's CDR3 is CASSPRGTANTGELFF. The CDR3 nucleotides read TGTGCCAGCAGCCCCCGCGGGACAGCAAACACCGGGGAGCTGTTTTTT.

This clone appeared a single time. The V call is TRBV11-2, the J call TRBJ2-1, with TRBD2 identical over 8 bases. CDR1 and CDR2 (germline): SGHAT, FQNNGV. V gave up 5 bases and J gave up 4 bases; unmatched junction bases: 13. The CDR3 extends over 17 amino acids. CDR3 DNA: TGTGCCAGCAGCCCTAGGGGTCCGGGGGGGCCTTACAATGAGCAGTTCTTC. Translating gives CASSPRGPGGPYNEQFF.

The chain links TRBV5-4 to TRBJ2-1; TRBD2 is a possible D gene (5 bases). V lost 4 bases and J 4 bases, leaving 15 bases between the germline ends. This CDR3 is 15 amino acids long. Looked up from germline, CDR1 is SGHNT and CDR2 is YYREEE (reference sequence). The DNA of the CDR3 is TGTGCCAGCAGCAGAGCGGCCAGCACGTACAATGAGCAGTTCTTC. This encodes CASSRAASTYNEQFF.

The chain employs TRBV5-6 and TRBJ1-1; D is undetermined. CDR1 SGHDT and CDR2 YYEEEE come from the germline V gene. CDR3 length equals 14 residues. Trimming left V 2 bases short and J 0 bases short, with 8 bases between. CDR3 DNA: TGTGCCAGCAGCTTCGGGAGCATGAACACTGAAGCTTTCTTT. This codes for CASSFGSMNTEAFF.

The chain employs TRBV11-3 and TRBJ1-1; D is unresolved. The germline V gene encodes CDR1 SGHNT and CDR2 YENEEA. The CDR3 is 13 residues long. The V end was cut by 5 bases, the J end by 1 base, with 8 bases between. The CDR3 sequence: CASSTRGNTEAFF. CDR3 DNA sequence: TGTGCCAGCAGCACCCGGGGGAACACTGAAGCTTTCTTT.

Notes on this clone: One end of the junction does not line up with germline, which may come from a read error. The chain has TRBV7-7 and TRBJ1-3; maybe TRBD1 (5 bases). The CDR3 sequence is 14 residues long. Germline-derived CDR1 and CDR2 are SSHAT and FNYEAQ (reference sequence). CDR3 nucleotides: TGTGCTAGCAGCCCGACAGTAAACGGAAACACCATATATTTT. Its protein is CASSPTVNGNTIYF.

This chain joins TRBV4-1 and TRBJ2-7, with 12 nucleotides matching TRBD1. The CDR3 consists of 14 residues. V lost 3 bases to trimming and J lost 6 bases; unmatched junction nucleotides: 3. Germline assignment: CDR1 MGHRA and CDR2 YSYEKL. DNA of the CDR3: TGCGCCAGCAGCCAGGGACAGGGGGCCCTCGAGCAGTACTTC. Translation gives CASSQGQGALEQYF.

This chain connects TRBV7-2 to TRBJ2-1; 14 bases are shared with TRBD2. The CDR3 spans 18 residues. After removal of 1 base from V and 3 bases from J, the junction contained 5 bases not matched to a gene. CDR1 is SGHTA, CDR2 FQGNSA, per germline. CDR3 DNA sequence: TGTGCCAGCAGCTTAGTAGGGACTAGCGGGGGACACTACAATGAGCAGTTCTTC. This translates into CASSLVGTSGGHYNEQFF.

This chain uses TRBV7-9 with TRBJ2-1; no reliable D call. The CDR3 runs 17 residues. Germline-derived CDR1 and CDR2 are SEHNR and FQNEAQ (reference sequence). V lost 1 base and J lost 0, with 13 bases in between. Here the CDR3 reads CASSLDGPSGSYNEQFF. The CDR3, as DNA: TGTGCCAGCAGCTTAGATGGGCCCTCCGGCTCCTACAATGAGCAGTTCTTC.

The chain combines TRBV7-3 with TRBJ2-7; weak D call: TRBD1 (6 bases). This CDR3 contains 16 residues. Between the trimmed V and J ends, which lost 5 bases and 3 bases, there was a span of 20 bases. Germline CDR1 and CDR2: SGHTA and FQGTGA. The DNA for the CDR3 is TGTGCCAGCAGCCGAGACCAAAATACAGGGCTCTACGAGCAGTACTTC. This sequence encodes CASSRDQNTGLYEQYF.

This chain uses TRBV11-2 with TRBJ2-1; no firm D call. The CDR3 has 13 amino acids. Trimming left V 1 base short and J 9 bases short, with 10 bases between. Germline V lookup: CDR1 SGHAT, CDR2 FQNNGV. Here the CDR3 reads CASSLAIEIEQFF. As DNA, the CDR3 is TGTGCCAGCAGCTTAGCCATAGAGATTGAGCAGTTCTTC. The variable domain in full, with the rest retrieved from reference TRBV11-2 and TRBJ2-1, is EAGVAQSPRYKIIEKRQSVAFWCNPISGHATLYWYQQILGQGPKLLIQFQNNGVVDDSQLPKDRFSAERLKGVDSTLKIQPAKLEDSAVYLCASSLAIEIEQFFGPGTRLTVL.

The chain is built from TRBV10-3 and TRBJ1-1; no firm D call. Germline V gives CDR1 ENHRY, CDR2 SYGVKD. The CDR3 is 12 amino acids. The V end was cut by 4 bases, the J end by 10 bases, with 13 bases between. CDR3 sequence reads: CAISGPTLGAFF. CDR3 sequence (DNA): TGTGCCATCAGTGGCCCTACTCTAGGAGCTTTCTTT.